This T cell receptor (beta chain) appears in the sequencing data of a study of T-cell memory formation after mild COVID-19. Study details: Among the donors, TCR clusters were largely specific to each donor. Whole-study findings and limits: Whether day 37 second-wave clones are SARS-CoV-2-specific was not confirmed. Clones which contracted sat mainly in CM and EM if CD4+, and in EMRA if CD8+.

Turning to this clonotype: Its specificity is not known.

Trimming took off 4 bases at V and 2 bases at J, with 9 bases between the two ends. CDR1 and CDR2 from the germline V gene are SQVTM and ANQGSEA. This CDR3 contains 12 residues. TCRdb re-called the 5' RACE reads through MiXCR, storing one row per CDR3 protein. The sample consists of around 80,000 distinct CDR3 sequences, approximately 15% of them appearing once. This sequence joins TRBV29-1 and TRBJ2-7; the D gene could be TRBD1 or TRBD2 (5 bases each). This receptor was obtained from an adult woman who had mild COVID-19 (a few samples of this study predate the infection). Cell type and time point are not known. The sequencing input was PBMCs or a T cell subset sorted from them (not recorded which). CDR3 nucleotide sequence: TGCAGCGTTGTTGAGGGGACCTACGAGCAGTACTTC. It yields the protein CSVVEGTYEQYF.